This paragraph covers one T cell receptor (beta chain) sequence. No antigen is known for it. The CDR3 is 11 residues long. The germline V gene encodes CDR1 SGDLS and CDR2 YYNGEE. The V end was cut by 6 bases, the J end by 0 bases, with 3 bases between. Sequencing used immunoSEQ multiplex PCR; TCRdb keeps in-frame clones, though not all of them. The repertoire consists of about 660,000 clones, with around two thirds occurring once and the leading ten covering around 1.6%. It was into CD45RA+ naive and CD45RA-negative memory subsets that the CD4+ cells were split. The data belong to a study of shared clonotypes between healthy human individuals. General study findings and limits: Only blood was sampled, and tissue TCR repertoires likely differ from blood ones. Several donors shared 4.5% to 6.5% of their naive CD4 clonotypes.

What was sequenced was memory CD4+ T cells sorted from blood. The subset is: CD45RA-negative fraction. The V call is TRBV9, the J call TRBJ1-2; D is unclear. The origin of this receptor is a woman aged 25 to 39 in good health. The CDR3 here is CASKSNYGYTF. The CDR3 region has the DNA TGTGCCAGCAAATCTAACTATGGCTACACCTTC. Full variable domain (outside the CDR3, taken from reference TRBV9 and TRBJ1-2): DSGVTQTPKHLITATGQRVTLRCSPRSGDLSVYWYQQSLDQGLQFLIQYYNGEERAKGNILERFSAQQFPDLHSELNLSSLELGDSALYFCASKSNYGYTFGSGTRLTVV.